The sample holds many counts of the clone carrying this TCR beta chain. This sample was included in a study of blood T cells in healthy people across ages. The overall study: With template switching, about one barcoded beta molecule was captured per two T cells.

CDR1 is SGHTA, CDR2 FQGNSA, per germline. The V end lost 5 bases, the J end lost 4 bases, and 14 bases lay between the germline ends. The CDR3 totals 14 residues. For the second PCR, which ran for 7 to 11 cycles, a sample-barcoded 5' primer and a J-beta primer mix were used. TCRdb reprocessed the 5' RACE reads via MiXCR and lists one record per CDR3 protein. The repertoire holds about 640,000 distinct CDR3 sequences, with roughly two fifths as singletons. Sequenced input: blood. The sequence was collected from an elderly man in good health. The J gene is TRBJ2-5, the V gene TRBV7-2, with D possibly matching TRBD1 (6 bases). The CDR3 sequence is CASSAQQGSETQYF. The CDR3 region has the DNA TGTGCCAGCAGCGCGCAACAGGGTTCAGAGACCCAGTACTTC.